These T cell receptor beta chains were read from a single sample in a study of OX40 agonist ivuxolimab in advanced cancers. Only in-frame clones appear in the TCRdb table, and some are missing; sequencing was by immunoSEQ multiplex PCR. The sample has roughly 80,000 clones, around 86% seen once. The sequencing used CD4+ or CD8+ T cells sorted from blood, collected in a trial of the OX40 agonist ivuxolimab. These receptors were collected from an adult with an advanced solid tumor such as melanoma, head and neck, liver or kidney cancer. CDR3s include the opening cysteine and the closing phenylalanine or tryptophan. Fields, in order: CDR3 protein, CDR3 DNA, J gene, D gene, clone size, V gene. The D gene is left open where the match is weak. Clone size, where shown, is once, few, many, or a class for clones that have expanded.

cdr3_aa: CASSRLPGQGGGYTF
cdr3_nt: TGCGCCAGCAGCCGACTTCCCGGACAGGGGGGTGGCTACACCTTC
j_call: TRBJ1-2
d_call: TRBD1
clone_size: once
v_call: TRBV5-1

cdr3_aa: CASSPVAGTGELFF
cdr3_nt: TGTGCCAGCAGCCCTGTAGCGGGCACCGGGGAGCTGTTTTTT
j_call: TRBJ2-2
d_call: TRBD2
clone_size: few
v_call: TRBV9

cdr3_aa: CASSRSEKLFF
cdr3_nt: TGTGCCAGCAGTAGGAGTGAAAAACTGTTTTTT
j_call: TRBJ1-4
d_call: .
clone_size: .
v_call: TRBV6-1

cdr3_aa: CASSLNGETQYF
cdr3_nt: TGTGCCAGCAGTTTAAATGGGGAGACCCAGTACTTC
j_call: TRBJ2-5
d_call: .
clone_size: once
v_call: TRBV27

cdr3_aa: CASSRSGPSNQPQHF
cdr3_nt: TGTGCCAGCAGTCGTTCGGGGCCCAGCAATCAGCCCCAGCATTTT
j_call: TRBJ1-5
d_call: .
clone_size: .
v_call: TRBV2

cdr3_aa: CASSQQSNTEAFF
cdr3_nt: TGTGCCAGCAGCCAGCAGTCGAACACTGAAGCTTTCTTT
j_call: TRBJ1-1
d_call: .
clone_size: .
v_call: TRBV14

cdr3_aa: CASSLFGTGTYEQYF
cdr3_nt: TGTGCCAGCAGCTTATTTGGGACAGGGACCTACGAGCAGTACTTC
j_call: TRBJ2-7
d_call: TRBD1
clone_size: .
v_call: TRBV7-9

cdr3_aa: CATCRQGGNEQFF
cdr3_nt: TGTGCCACCTGTCGACAGGGAGGGAATGAGCAGTTCTTC
j_call: TRBJ2-1
d_call: .
clone_size: .
v_call: TRBV5-6

cdr3_aa: CASSLGIGQGFYEQYF
cdr3_nt: TGTGCCAGCAGCTTAGGCATCGGACAGGGTTTCTACGAGCAGTACTTC
j_call: TRBJ2-7
d_call: TRBD1
clone_size: .
v_call: TRBV7-2

cdr3_aa: CASSPRGSGRGNEQFF
cdr3_nt: TGTGCCAGCAGTCCCCGGGGGAGCGGGAGGGGAAATGAGCAGTTCTTC
j_call: TRBJ2-1
d_call: TRBD2
clone_size: .
v_call: TRBV7-3

cdr3_aa: CASSKNLAGGLGETQYF
cdr3_nt: TGTGCCAGCAGCAAAAACCTAGCGGGAGGGCTGGGGGAGACCCAGTACTTC
j_call: TRBJ2-5
d_call: .
clone_size: .
v_call: TRBV21-1

cdr3_aa: CASSISDTQYF
cdr3_nt: TGTGCCAGTAGTATTTCAGATACGCAGTATTTT
j_call: TRBJ2-3
d_call: .
clone_size: .
v_call: TRBV19

cdr3_aa: CASSLAGATDTQYF
cdr3_nt: TGTGCCAGCAGCTTAGCAGGGGCGACAGATACGCAGTATTTT
j_call: TRBJ2-3
d_call: .
clone_size: .
v_call: TRBV7-6

cdr3_aa: CASSLQASFETQYF
cdr3_nt: TGTGCCAGCAGCTTACAGGCTAGTTTCGAGACCCAGTACTTC
j_call: TRBJ2-5
d_call: .
clone_size: few
v_call: TRBV7-2

cdr3_aa: CASSLGGGATDTQYF
cdr3_nt: TGTGCCAGCAGCTTAGGTGGGGGGGCCACAGATACGCAGTATTTT
j_call: TRBJ2-3
d_call: .
clone_size: .
v_call: TRBV7-2

cdr3_aa: CASSLEGTDTQYF
cdr3_nt: TGTGCCAGCAGCTTGGAAGGCACAGATACGCAGTATTTT
j_call: TRBJ2-3
d_call: .
clone_size: .
v_call: TRBV5-4

cdr3_aa: CASSQVDWGLASGNTIYF
cdr3_nt: TGCGCCAGCAGCCAAGTGGATTGGGGCCTAGCCTCTGGAAACACCATATATTTT
j_call: TRBJ1-3
d_call: .
clone_size: .
v_call: TRBV4-1

cdr3_aa: CANKPYTGQASNQPQHF
cdr3_nt: TGTGCCAATAAACCGTACACAGGACAGGCTAGCAATCAGCCCCAGCATTTT
j_call: TRBJ1-5
d_call: TRBD1
clone_size: .
v_call: TRBV19

cdr3_aa: CASSLGAAGGHNEQFF
cdr3_nt: TGTGCCAGCAGTTTAGGGGCGGCGGGAGGACACAATGAGCAGTTCTTC
j_call: TRBJ2-1
d_call: TRBD2
clone_size: .
v_call: TRBV28

cdr3_aa: CASSWTGDPGNGYTF
cdr3_nt: TGCGCCAGCAGCTGGACAGGGGACCCTGGAAATGGCTACACCTTC
j_call: TRBJ1-2
d_call: TRBD1
clone_size: once
v_call: TRBV5-1

cdr3_aa: CASRPRDFGGEAFF
cdr3_nt: TGTGCCAGCAGACCAAGGGACTTTGGGGGTGAAGCTTTCTTT
j_call: TRBJ1-1
d_call: .
clone_size: few
v_call: TRBV28

cdr3_aa: CAWSPTGGSQPQHF
cdr3_nt: TGTGCCTGGAGTCCGACAGGGGGCAGTCAGCCCCAGCATTTT
j_call: TRBJ1-5
d_call: TRBD1
clone_size: .
v_call: TRBV30

cdr3_aa: CASSPNPNTEAFF
cdr3_nt: TGTGCCAGCAGCCCGAACCCGAACACTGAAGCTTTCTTT
j_call: TRBJ1-1
d_call: .
clone_size: .
v_call: TRBV5-4

cdr3_aa: CASSFGARTGELFF
cdr3_nt: TGTGCCAGCAGCTTCGGGGCCCGCACCGGGGAGCTGTTTTTT
j_call: TRBJ2-2
d_call: .
clone_size: .
v_call: TRBV7-6

cdr3_aa: CAWSVPLAGVGETQYF
cdr3_nt: TGTGCCTGGAGTGTCCCCCTAGCGGGAGTGGGAGAGACCCAGTACTTC
j_call: TRBJ2-5
d_call: TRBD2
clone_size: once
v_call: TRBV30

cdr3_aa: CASSPLIDRFVGYTF
cdr3_nt: TGTGCCAGCAGCCCCCTCATCGACAGGTTCGTGGGCTACACCTTC
j_call: TRBJ1-2
d_call: .
clone_size: .
v_call: TRBV4-2

cdr3_aa: CASTGPQAKWGGYTF
cdr3_nt: TGTGCCAGCACCGGCCCGCAGGCTAAATGGGGAGGCTACACCTTC
j_call: TRBJ1-2
d_call: .
clone_size: few
v_call: TRBV6-1

cdr3_aa: CASSPGRDYGYTF
cdr3_nt: TGCGCCAGCAGCCCCGGGAGAGACTATGGCTACACCTTC
j_call: TRBJ1-2
d_call: .
clone_size: .
v_call: TRBV5-1

cdr3_aa: CASSYRTGGQNTGELFF
cdr3_nt: TGTGCCAGCAGCTATAGGACAGGGGGCCAGAACACCGGGGAGCTGTTTTTT
j_call: TRBJ2-2
d_call: TRBD1
clone_size: few
v_call: TRBV7-2

cdr3_aa: CAWSVPPNTEAFF
cdr3_nt: TGTGCCTGGAGTGTACCCCCGAACACTGAAGCTTTCTTT
j_call: TRBJ1-1
d_call: .
clone_size: .
v_call: TRBV30

cdr3_aa: CASSIVQGLGYSNQPQHF
cdr3_nt: TGTGCCAGTAGTATAGTGCAGGGTCTAGGATATAGCAATCAGCCCCAGCATTTT
j_call: TRBJ1-5
d_call: .
clone_size: .
v_call: TRBV19

cdr3_aa: CASTPGGTYSSYEQYF
cdr3_nt: TGTGCCAGCACCCCAGGGGGGACATATAGCTCCTACGAGCAGTACTTC
j_call: TRBJ2-7
d_call: .
clone_size: .
v_call: TRBV4-2

cdr3_aa: CASSLSGADEQYF
cdr3_nt: TGTGCCAGCAGCTTATCAGGGGCGGACGAGCAGTACTTC
j_call: TRBJ2-7
d_call: .
clone_size: .
v_call: TRBV7-2

cdr3_aa: CASSLGLAGGLYNEQFF
cdr3_nt: TGTGCCAGCAGCTTGGGACTAGCGGGCGGACTTTACAATGAGCAGTTCTTC
j_call: TRBJ2-1
d_call: TRBD2
clone_size: .
v_call: TRBV13

cdr3_aa: CASNTTGNSYEQYF
cdr3_nt: TGTGCCAGCAATACGACAGGGAACTCCTACGAGCAGTACTTC
j_call: TRBJ2-7
d_call: TRBD1
clone_size: .
v_call: TRBV6-4

cdr3_aa: CASSSTGQSYGYTF
cdr3_nt: TGTGCCAGCAGCTCCACGGGACAGTCCTATGGCTACACCTTC
j_call: TRBJ1-2
d_call: TRBD1
clone_size: .
v_call: TRBV5-3

cdr3_aa: CASSLPSGRIMGDYNEQFF
cdr3_nt: TGTGCCAGCAGCTTACCAAGCGGGCGGATTATGGGGGACTACAATGAGCAGTTCTTC
j_call: TRBJ2-1
d_call: .
clone_size: .
v_call: TRBV7-9

cdr3_aa: CASSLVSGGHEQFF
cdr3_nt: TGTGCCAGCAGCTTAGTCTCCGGGGGTCATGAGCAGTTCTTC
j_call: TRBJ2-1
d_call: .
clone_size: .
v_call: TRBV7-9

cdr3_aa: CASSLGTSLGGETQYF
cdr3_nt: TGCGCCAGCAGCTTGGGGACTAGCCTTGGGGGGGAGACCCAGTACTTC
j_call: TRBJ2-5
d_call: TRBD2
clone_size: .
v_call: TRBV5-1

cdr3_aa: CASSLDYPDNEQFF
cdr3_nt: TGCGCCAGCAGCTTGGACTATCCCGATAATGAGCAGTTCTTC
j_call: TRBJ2-1
d_call: .
clone_size: .
v_call: TRBV5-1

cdr3_aa: CASSSTGVYGYTF
cdr3_nt: TGTGCCAGCAGTTCTACAGGGGTCTATGGCTACACCTTC
j_call: TRBJ1-2
d_call: TRBD1
clone_size: once
v_call: TRBV6-5

cdr3_aa: CASSLLGVQPQHF
cdr3_nt: TGTGCCAGCAGCTTGCTAGGCGTCCAGCCCCAGCATTTT
j_call: TRBJ1-5
d_call: .
clone_size: .
v_call: TRBV6-6

cdr3_aa: CASSPGILAETYNEQFF
cdr3_nt: TGCGCCAGCAGCCCAGGCATCCTAGCGGAAACCTACAATGAGCAGTTCTTC
j_call: TRBJ2-1
d_call: TRBD2
clone_size: .
v_call: TRBV4-1

cdr3_aa: CASRRTGTYEQYF
cdr3_nt: TGTGCCAGCAGACGGACAGGGACCTACGAGCAGTACTTC
j_call: TRBJ2-7
d_call: TRBD1
clone_size: .
v_call: TRBV6-5

cdr3_aa: CASSSLGRTGGTDTQYF
cdr3_nt: TGTGCCAGTAGTTCCCTGGGGAGGACAGGGGGCACAGATACGCAGTATTTT
j_call: TRBJ2-3
d_call: TRBD1
clone_size: .
v_call: TRBV19

cdr3_aa: CASSRPRRDIGTIAHGYTF
cdr3_nt: TGTGCCAGCAGCCGTCCGAGGCGGGACATAGGCACAATCGCCCATGGCTACACCTTC
j_call: TRBJ1-2
d_call: .
clone_size: .
v_call: TRBV7-6

cdr3_aa: CASSLNGGQNTEAFF
cdr3_nt: TGTGCCAGCAGCTTAAACGGGGGACAGAACACTGAAGCTTTCTTT
j_call: TRBJ1-1
d_call: .
clone_size: .
v_call: TRBV7-9

cdr3_aa: CASSEGGWNYEQYF
cdr3_nt: TGTGCCAGCAGTGAAGGGGGGTGGAATTACGAGCAGTACTTC
j_call: TRBJ2-7
d_call: .
clone_size: .
v_call: TRBV6-1

cdr3_aa: CASSKDPRRYYGYTF
cdr3_nt: TGTGCCAGCAGTAAAGACCCACGGCGATACTATGGCTACACCTTC
j_call: TRBJ1-2
d_call: .
clone_size: many
v_call: TRBV6-5

cdr3_aa: CASSPLPYEQYF
cdr3_nt: TGTGCCAGCTCACCTCTCCCCTACGAGCAGTACTTC
j_call: TRBJ2-7
d_call: .
clone_size: few
v_call: TRBV18